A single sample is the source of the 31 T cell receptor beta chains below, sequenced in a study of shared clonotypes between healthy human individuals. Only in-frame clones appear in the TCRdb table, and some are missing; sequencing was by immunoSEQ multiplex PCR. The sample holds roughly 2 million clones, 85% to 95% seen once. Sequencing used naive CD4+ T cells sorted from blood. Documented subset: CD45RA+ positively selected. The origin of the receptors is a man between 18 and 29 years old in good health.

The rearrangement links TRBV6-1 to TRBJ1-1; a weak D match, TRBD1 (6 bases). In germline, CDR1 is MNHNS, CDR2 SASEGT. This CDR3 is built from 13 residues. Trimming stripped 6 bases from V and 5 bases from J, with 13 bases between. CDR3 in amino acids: CASRHTGKTEAFF. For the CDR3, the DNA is TGTGCCAGCAGACACACAGGGAAGACTGAAGCTTTCTTT.

The CDR3, as DNA: TGTGCCAGTAGTATCCTGGGACAGGGCCGAAACTCTGGAAACACCATATATTTT. This codes for CASSILGQGRNSGNTIYF. The chain carries TRBV19 and TRBJ1-3; 9 nucleotides line up with TRBD1. This CDR3 is 18 amino acids long. CDR1 and CDR2 (germline): LNHDA, SQIVND (reference sequence). Unmatched junction bases numbered 9, after V lost 3 bases and J lost 0 bases.

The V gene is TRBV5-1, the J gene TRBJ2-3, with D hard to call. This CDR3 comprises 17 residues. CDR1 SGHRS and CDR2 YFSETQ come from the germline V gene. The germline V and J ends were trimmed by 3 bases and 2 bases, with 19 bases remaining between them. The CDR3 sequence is CASSSQGAGAYTDTQYF. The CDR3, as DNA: TGCGCCAGCAGCTCCCAAGGAGCAGGCGCCTACACAGATACGCAGTATTTT.

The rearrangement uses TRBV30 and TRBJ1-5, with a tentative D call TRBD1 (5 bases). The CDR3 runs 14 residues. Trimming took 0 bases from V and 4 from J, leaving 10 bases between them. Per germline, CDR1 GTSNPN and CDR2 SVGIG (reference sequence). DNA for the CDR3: TGTGCCTGGAGTGTACAGGTGAGAAATCAGCCCCAGCATTTT. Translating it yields CAWSVQVRNQPQHF.

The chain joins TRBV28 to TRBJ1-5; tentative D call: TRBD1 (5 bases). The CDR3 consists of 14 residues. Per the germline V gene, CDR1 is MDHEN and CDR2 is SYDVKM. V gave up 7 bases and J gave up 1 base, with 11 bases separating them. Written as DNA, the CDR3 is TGTGCCAGCATCGGGACTCTCAGCAATCAGCCCCAGCATTTT. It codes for CASIGTLSNQPQHF. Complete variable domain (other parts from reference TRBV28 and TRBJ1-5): DVKVTQSSRYLVKRTGEKVFLECVQDMDHENMFWYRQDPGLGLRLIYFSYDVKMKEKGDIPEGYSVSREKKERFSLILESASTNQTSMYLCASIGTLSNQPQHFGDGTRLSIL.

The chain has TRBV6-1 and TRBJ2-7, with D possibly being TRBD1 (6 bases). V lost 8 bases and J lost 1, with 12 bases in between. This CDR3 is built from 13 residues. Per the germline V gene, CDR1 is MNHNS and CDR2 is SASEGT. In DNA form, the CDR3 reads TGTGCCAGCCTGGACAGCCTTTCCTACGAGCAGTACTTC. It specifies CASLDSLSYEQYF.

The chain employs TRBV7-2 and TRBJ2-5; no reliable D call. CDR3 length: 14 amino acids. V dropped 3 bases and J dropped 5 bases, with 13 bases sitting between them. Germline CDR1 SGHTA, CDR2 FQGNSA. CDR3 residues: CASSFGTALETQYF. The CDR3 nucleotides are TGTGCCAGCAGCTTCGGTACCGCTTTGGAGACCCAGTACTTC.

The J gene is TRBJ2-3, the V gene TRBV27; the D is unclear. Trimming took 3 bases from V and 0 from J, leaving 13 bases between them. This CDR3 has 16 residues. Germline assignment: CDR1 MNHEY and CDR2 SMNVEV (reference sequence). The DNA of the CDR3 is TGTGCCAGCAGTTTGATCCTGGATGCTAGCACAGATACGCAGTATTTT. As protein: CASSLILDASTDTQYF.

For the CDR3, the DNA is TGTGCCAGCTCACCTCTCCACTCAGTCGATACGCAGTATTTT. It specifies CASSPLHSVDTQYF. The chain is built from TRBV18 and TRBJ2-3; D gene ambiguous. Germline-derived CDR1 and CDR2 are KGHSH and LQKENI. CDR3 size: 14 residues. V dropped 3 bases and J dropped 6 bases, with 13 bases sitting between them.

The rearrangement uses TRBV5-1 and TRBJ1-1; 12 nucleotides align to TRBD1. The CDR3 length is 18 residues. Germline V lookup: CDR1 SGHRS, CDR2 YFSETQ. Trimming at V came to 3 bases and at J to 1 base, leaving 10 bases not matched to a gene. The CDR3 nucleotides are TGCGCCAGCAGCTACGGGGACAGGGGGCGAAGTTCGAACACTGAAGCTTTCTTT. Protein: CASSYGDRGRSSNTEAFF.

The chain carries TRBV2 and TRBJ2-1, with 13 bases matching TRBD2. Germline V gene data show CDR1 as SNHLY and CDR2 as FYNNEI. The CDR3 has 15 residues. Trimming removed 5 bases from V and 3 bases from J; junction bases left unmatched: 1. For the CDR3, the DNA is TGTGCCAGCAGTCGGACTAGCGGGGGCTACAATGAGCAGTTCTTC. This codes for CASSRTSGGYNEQFF. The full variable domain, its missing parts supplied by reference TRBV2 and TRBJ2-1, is EPEVTQTPSHQVTQMGQEVILRCVPISNHLYFYWYRQILGQKVEFLVSFYNNEISEKSEIFDDQFSVERPDGSNFTLKIRSTKLEDSAMYFCASSRTSGGYNEQFFGPGTRLTVL.

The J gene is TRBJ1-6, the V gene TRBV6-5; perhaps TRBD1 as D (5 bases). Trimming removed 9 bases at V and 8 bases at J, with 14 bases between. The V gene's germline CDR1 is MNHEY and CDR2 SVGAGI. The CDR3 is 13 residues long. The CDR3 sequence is CASKDSFYSPLHF. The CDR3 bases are TGTGCCAGTAAAGACAGTTTTTATTCACCCCTCCACTTT.

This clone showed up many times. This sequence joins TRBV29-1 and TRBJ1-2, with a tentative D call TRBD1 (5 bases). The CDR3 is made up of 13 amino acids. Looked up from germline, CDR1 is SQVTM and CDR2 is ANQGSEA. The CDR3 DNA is TGCACCTCATCTGGGGGGGGAGACTATGGCTACACCTTC. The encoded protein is CTSSGGGDYGYTF.

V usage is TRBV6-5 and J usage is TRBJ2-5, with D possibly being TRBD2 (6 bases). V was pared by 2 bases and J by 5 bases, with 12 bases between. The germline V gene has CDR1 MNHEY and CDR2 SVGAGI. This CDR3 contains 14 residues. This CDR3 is CASSYRTKGETQYF. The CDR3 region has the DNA TGTGCCAGCAGTTACCGGACTAAGGGGGAGACCCAGTACTTC.

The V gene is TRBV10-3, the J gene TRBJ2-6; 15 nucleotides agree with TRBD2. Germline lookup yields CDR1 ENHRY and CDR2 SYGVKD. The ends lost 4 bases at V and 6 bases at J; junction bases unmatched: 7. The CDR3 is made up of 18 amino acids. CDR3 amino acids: CAISGGTSGRKEANVLTF. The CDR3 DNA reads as TGTGCCATCAGTGGGGGGACTAGCGGGAGGAAGGAGGCCAACGTCCTGACTTTC.

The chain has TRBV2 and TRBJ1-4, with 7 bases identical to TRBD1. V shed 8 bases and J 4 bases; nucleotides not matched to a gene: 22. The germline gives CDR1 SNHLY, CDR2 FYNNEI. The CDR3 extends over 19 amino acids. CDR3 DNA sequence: TGTGCCAGCTGTGTTGCCCAAGACAGGGATGAAGGGAATAATGAAAAACTGTTTTTT. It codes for CASCVAQDRDEGNNEKLFF. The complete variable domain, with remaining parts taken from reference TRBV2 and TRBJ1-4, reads EPEVTQTPSHQVTQMGQEVILRCVPISNHLYFYWYRQILGQKVEFLVSFYNNEISEKSEIFDDQFSVERPDGSNFTLKIRSTKLEDSAMYFCASCVAQDRDEGNNEKLFFGSGTQLSVL.

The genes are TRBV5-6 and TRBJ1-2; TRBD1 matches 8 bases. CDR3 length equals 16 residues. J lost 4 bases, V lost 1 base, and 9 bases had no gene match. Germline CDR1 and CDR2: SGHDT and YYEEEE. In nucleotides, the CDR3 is TGTGCCAGCAGCTTGATGGACAGGGCGGGCGGCTATGGCTACACCTTC. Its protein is CASSLMDRAGGYGYTF.

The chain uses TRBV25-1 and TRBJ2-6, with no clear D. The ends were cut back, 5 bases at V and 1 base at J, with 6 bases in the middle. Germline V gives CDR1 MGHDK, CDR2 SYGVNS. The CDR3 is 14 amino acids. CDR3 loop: CASSSGSGANVLTF. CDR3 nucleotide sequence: TGTGCCAGCAGTTCCGGGTCTGGGGCCAACGTCCTGACTTTC.

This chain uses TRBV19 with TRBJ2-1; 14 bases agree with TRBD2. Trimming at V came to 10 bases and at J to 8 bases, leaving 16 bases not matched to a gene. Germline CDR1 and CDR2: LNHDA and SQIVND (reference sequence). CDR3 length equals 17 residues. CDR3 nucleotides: TGTGCCATCGGAAGGGGGACTAGCGGGAGTAGGTCCGATGAGCAGTTCTTC. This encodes CAIGRGTSGSRSDEQFF.

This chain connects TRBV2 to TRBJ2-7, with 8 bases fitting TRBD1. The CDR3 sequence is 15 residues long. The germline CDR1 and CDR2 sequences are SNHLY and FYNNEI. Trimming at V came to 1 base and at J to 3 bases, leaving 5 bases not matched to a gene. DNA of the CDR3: TGTGCCAGCAGTGAAGAAGCGACAGGGGTCTACGAGCAGTACTTC. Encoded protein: CASSEEATGVYEQYF.

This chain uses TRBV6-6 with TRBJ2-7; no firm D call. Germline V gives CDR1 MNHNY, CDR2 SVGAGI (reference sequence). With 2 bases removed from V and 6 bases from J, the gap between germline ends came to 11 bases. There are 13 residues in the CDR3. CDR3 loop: CASSYVPSREQYF. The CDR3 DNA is TGTGCCAGCAGTTACGTCCCCAGTCGCGAGCAGTACTTC.

The CDR3 nucleotides read TGTGCCAGCTCACCACCTCGCGGGGGGCCCTCCTACGAGCAGTACTTC. This encodes CASSPPRGGPSYEQYF. The rearrangement joins TRBV18 to TRBJ2-7, with 8 positions matching TRBD2. CDR1 and CDR2 from the germline V gene are KGHSH and LQKENI. J was trimmed by 0 bases and V by 0 bases; bases with no gene match: 4. This CDR3 comprises 16 residues. The variable domain in full, with the rest retrieved from reference TRBV18 and TRBJ2-7, is NAGVMQNPRHLVRRRGQEARLRCSPMKGHSHVYWYRQLPEEGLKFMVYLQKENIIDESGMPKERFSAEFPKEGPSILRIQQVVRGDSAAYFCASSPPRGGPSYEQYFGPGTRLTVT.

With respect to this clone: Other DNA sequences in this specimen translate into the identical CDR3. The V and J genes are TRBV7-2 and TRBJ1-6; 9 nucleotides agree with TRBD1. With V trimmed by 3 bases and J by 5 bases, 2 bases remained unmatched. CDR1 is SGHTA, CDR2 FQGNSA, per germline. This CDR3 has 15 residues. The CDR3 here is CASSLDRGDNSPLHF. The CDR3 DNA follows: TGTGCCAGCAGCTTGGACAGGGGAGATAATTCACCCCTCCACTTT.

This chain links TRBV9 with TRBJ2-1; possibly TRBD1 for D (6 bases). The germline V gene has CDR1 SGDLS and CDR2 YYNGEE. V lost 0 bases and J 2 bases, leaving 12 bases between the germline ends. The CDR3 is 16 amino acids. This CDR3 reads CASSVAGRGAYNEQFF. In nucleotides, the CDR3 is TGTGCCAGCAGCGTAGCGGGCAGGGGTGCCTACAATGAGCAGTTCTTC.

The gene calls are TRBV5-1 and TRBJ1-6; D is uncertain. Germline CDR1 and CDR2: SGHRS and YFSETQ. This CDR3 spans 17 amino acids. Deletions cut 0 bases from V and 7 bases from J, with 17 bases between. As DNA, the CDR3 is TGCGCCAGCAGCTTGGTTTCGGGCATCCCCTCAAATTCACCCCTCCACTTT. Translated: CASSLVSGIPSNSPLHF.

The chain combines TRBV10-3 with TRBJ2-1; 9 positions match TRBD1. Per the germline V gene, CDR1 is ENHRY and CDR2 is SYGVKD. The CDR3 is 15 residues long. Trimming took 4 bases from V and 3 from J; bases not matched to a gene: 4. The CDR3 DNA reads TGTGCCATCAGTGGCGGGGGACAGGGCTACAATGAGCAGTTCTTC. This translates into CAISGGGQGYNEQFF.

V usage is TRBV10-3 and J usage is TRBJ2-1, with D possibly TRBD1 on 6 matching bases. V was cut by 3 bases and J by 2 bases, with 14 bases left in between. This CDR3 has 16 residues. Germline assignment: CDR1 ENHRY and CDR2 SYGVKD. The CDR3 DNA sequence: TGTGCCATCAGTGATGTCCCAGGGGTCCCCTACAATGAGCAGTTCTTC. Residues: CAISDVPGVPYNEQFF.

The CDR3 DNA reads TGTGCCATCAGTGAGTCGGTTTTAACAGGCGGCACCATATATTTT. Its protein is CAISESVLTGGTIYF. The rearrangement joins TRBV10-3 to TRBJ1-3; possible D gene TRBD1, 5 bases. Per germline, CDR1 ENHRY and CDR2 SYGVKD. CDR3 length equals 15 residues. Trimming pared 0 bases from V and 9 bases from J, leaving 15 bases between.

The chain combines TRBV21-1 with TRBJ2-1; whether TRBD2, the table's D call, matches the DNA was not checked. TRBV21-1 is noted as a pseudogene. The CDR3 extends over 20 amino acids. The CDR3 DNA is TGTGCCAGCAGCAGTACCCGGGACGGACCCGATTGGGACTGCAACGATGAGCAGTTCTTC. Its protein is CASSSTRDGPDWDCNDEQFF.

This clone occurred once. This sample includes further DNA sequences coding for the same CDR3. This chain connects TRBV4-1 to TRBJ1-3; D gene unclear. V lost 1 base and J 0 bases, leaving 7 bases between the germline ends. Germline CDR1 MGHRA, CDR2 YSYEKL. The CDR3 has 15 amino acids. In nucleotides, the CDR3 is TGCGCCAGCAGCCAAGTTCCGAGCTCTGGAAACACCATATATTTT. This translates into CASSQVPSSGNTIYF.

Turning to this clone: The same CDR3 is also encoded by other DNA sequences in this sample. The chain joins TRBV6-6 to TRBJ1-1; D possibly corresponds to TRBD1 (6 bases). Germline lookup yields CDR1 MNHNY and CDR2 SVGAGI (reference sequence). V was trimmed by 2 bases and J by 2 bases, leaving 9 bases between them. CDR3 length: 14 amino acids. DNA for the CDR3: TGTGCCAGCAGTTACCTGGACAGAAACACTGAAGCTTTCTTT. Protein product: CASSYLDRNTEAFF.